A selection of T cell receptor beta chains follows, all from one sample in a study of cytomegalovirus exposure and HLA in healthy donors. Sequencing was performed with immunoSEQ multiplex PCR; in TCRdb, only in-frame clones are kept and a portion is missing. The sample carries 200,000 to 250,000 clones, over 75% recorded once. The specimen was PBMCs. The receptors stem from a man between 18 and 29 years old in good health and CMV-seronegative. The CDR3 runs from the conserved cysteine through the conserved F or W. D genes are given only for firm matches. For some rows the clone size is stated as once, few or many, or as a class when expanded; others skip it.

j_call v_call d_call clone_size cdr3_nt cdr3_aa
TRBJ1-5 TRBV4-2 - - TGTGCCAGCAGCCAAGAAACAACAGGGAATCAGCCCCAGCATTTT CASSQETTGNQPQHF
TRBJ1-6 TRBV2 TRBD1 - TGTGCCAGCGAGGGGGCTAGGGGGAATTCACCCCTCCACTTT CASEGARGNSPLHF
TRBJ2-1 TRBV28 TRBD2 once TGTGCCAGCAGTTTGGGAGGGGAGACCTACAATGAGCAGTTCTTC CASSLGGETYNEQFF
TRBJ2-2 TRBV5-8 - - TGTGCCAGCAGCTTTTCCACTACCGGGGAGCTGTTTTTT CASSFSTTGELFF
TRBJ1-1 TRBV6-5 - - TGTGCCAGCAGTCAGACGACAGGAGGTTTGAGTGAAGCTTTCTTT CASSQTTGGLSEAFF
TRBJ1-5 TRBV7-2 - - TGTGCCAGCAGCAGCGACGAGGATCAGCCCCAGCATTTT CASSSDEDQPQHF
TRBJ2-3 TRBV11-2 - - TGTGCCAGCAGCGAGGGGAGGTCAGATACGCAGTATTTT CASSEGRSDTQYF
TRBJ2-5 TRBV19 TRBD1 few TGTGCCAGCAGGACAGGGAAGGTTGGGGAGACCCAGTACTTC CASRTGKVGETQYF
TRBJ1-2 TRBV19 - - TGTGCCAGTTTAGCTGGAGCTAACTATGGCTACACCTTC CASLAGANYGYTF
TRBJ2-1 TRBV6-5 TRBD2 once TGTGCCAGCAGTCGTAAGCGGGGAGGGGACAATGAGCAGTTCTTC CASSRKRGGDNEQFF
TRBJ1-6 TRBV5-4 TRBD1 - TGTGCCAGCAGTCCGACAGGGGGGAATTCACCCCTCCACTTT CASSPTGGNSPLHF
TRBJ2-5 TRBV11-1 TRBD1 once TGTGCCAGCAGCTCGGGACAGCTCCAAGAGACCCAGTACTTC CASSSGQLQETQYF
TRBJ2-7 TRBV30 TRBD2 - TGTGCCTGGAAGCCAAGGGGCCCCGGGCGGGGGGACGAGCAGTACTTC CAWKPRGPGRGDEQYF
TRBJ2-5 TRBV7-7 - - TGTGCTAGCAGCTCCGACCAAGAGACCCAGTACTTC CASSSDQETQYF
TRBJ2-3 TRBV4-3 - few TGCGCCAGCAGCCAGGGTGCCAGGGGTAGACAAACAGATACGCAGTATTTT CASSQGARGRQTDTQYF